The subject of this entry is one T cell receptor beta chain. The germline gives CDR1 SGDLS, CDR2 YYNGEE. The CDR3 is 14 amino acids. UMI-labeled 5' RACE yielded the TRB cDNA libraries. Using the 5' RACE reads, TCRdb records one entry per CDR3 protein without DNA. The listing contains just under 45,000 distinct CDR3 sequences. The record originates from a study of CXCR3-negative and CXCR3-positive naive CD8 T cells. The TCR sequence derives from a human donor in good health. Some clones in this sample may be carry-over from other donors' samples. The sample comprised memory CD8+ T cells from blood. The V gene is TRBV9, the J gene TRBJ2-1; the D gene TCRdb calls, TRBD1, cannot be checked with no DNA. The CDR3 spells CASSAWTGDNEQFF.